The present entry profiles one TCR beta chain with its context. The entry originates in a study of early stage breast cancer tumors. V lost 4 bases, J lost 2 bases, and 13 bases lay in between. The CDR3 covers 15 residues. The germline V gene encodes CDR1 ENHRY and CDR2 SYGVKD. Only in-frame clones appear in the TCRdb table, and some are missing; sequencing was by immunoSEQ multiplex PCR. The sample holds tens of thousands of clones, 80% seen once. The chain is built from TRBV10-3 and TRBJ2-3; D may be TRBD1 (5 bases). The sequencing sample was made of blood. The sequence came from a person in their sixties with breast cancer. The CDR3 loop is CAISVGRDPTDTQYF. The CDR3, as DNA: TGTGCCATCAGTGTAGGCAGGGATCCCACAGATACGCAGTATTTT.